A single T cell receptor (beta chain) is shown here with its context. This sample is drawn from a study of blood T cell repertoires in COVID-19. Study background: Both acute and convalescent COVID-19 samples were obtained from the United States, Italy and Spain. Sources were T cells, B-cell-depleted T cells, or PBMCs; the material itself was cDNA or gDNA.

Generated by immunoSEQ multiplex PCR, the TCRdb table keeps only in-frame clones and is missing some. The sample contains approximately 300,000 clones, more than 85% of which appear only once. This CDR3 spans 13 amino acids. CDR1 MNHEY and CDR2 SVGEGT come from the germline V gene. V was trimmed by 4 bases and J by 1 base, leaving 7 bases between them. The clonotype comes from a young woman who had recovered from COVID-19. Sequencing input: PBMCs or T cells enriched from blood (not recorded which). The chain has TRBV6-2 or TRBV6-3 and TRBJ1-1; D is uncertain. The CDR3 sequence: CASSWAENTEAFF. In DNA, the CDR3 is TGTGCCAGCAGTTGGGCAGAGAACACTGAAGCTTTCTTT.